This is a list of T cell receptor beta chains from one sample in a study of CD8 T cells in ankylosing spondylitis. One entry per CDR3 protein, called by TCRdb with MiXCR from the 5' RACE reads. The sample includes roughly 150,000 distinct CDR3 sequences, 9.8% of them seen just once. Sequencing was carried out using blood, either unsorted or a sorted T cell fraction (not recorded which). Receptors originate from a female donor with ankylosing spondylitis or in good health (not recorded which). Both conserved end residues are part of each CDR3. The order of the fields is D gene, V gene, J gene, clone size, CDR3 DNA, CDR3 protein. A D gene is named only where the DNA matches it firmly. Only part of the rows carry a size: once, few, many, or a class if the clone is expanded.

d_gene: NA; v_gene: TRBV28; j_gene: TRBJ2-5; abundance: many; CDR3nt: TGTGCCAGCACGGAGGGAGGACAAGAGACCCAGTACTTC; CDR3aa: CASTEGGQETQYF
d_gene: TRBD1; v_gene: TRBV4-3; j_gene: TRBJ2-5; abundance: few; CDR3nt: TGCGCCAGCAGCCAAGACCCGACAGGGTGGGAGACCCAGTACTTC; CDR3aa: CASSQDPTGWETQYF
d_gene: NA; v_gene: TRBV20-1; j_gene: TRBJ1-1; abundance: many; CDR3nt: TGCAGTGCTAGCGTGAAGGACACGAACACTGAAGCTTTCTTT; CDR3aa: CSASVKDTNTEAFF
d_gene: TRBD2; v_gene: TRBV7-8; j_gene: TRBJ2-3; abundance: few; CDR3nt: TGTGCCAGCAGCCGGCGGGCTAGCGGGACCCACGGTACGCAGTATTTT; CDR3aa: CASSRRASGTHGTQYF
d_gene: NA; v_gene: TRBV10-3; j_gene: TRBJ2-1; abundance: few; CDR3nt: TGTGCCATCAGGGCCGACACGAATGAGCAGTTCTTC; CDR3aa: CAIRADTNEQFF
d_gene: NA; v_gene: TRBV5-1; j_gene: TRBJ1-2; abundance: NA; CDR3nt: TGCGCCAGCAGCTTGGGGGGGACAACAAAACACTATGGCTACACCTTC; CDR3aa: CASSLGGTTKHYGYTF
d_gene: NA; v_gene: TRBV29-1; j_gene: TRBJ2-7; abundance: few; CDR3nt: TGCAGCGTTGAACTGGGGGCCTACGAGCAGTACTTC; CDR3aa: CSVELGAYEQYF
d_gene: NA; v_gene: TRBV12-3/TRBV12-4; j_gene: TRBJ1-1; abundance: many; CDR3nt: TGTGCCAGCAGCCAGGAGGGCAGGATGAACACTGAAGCTTTCTTT; CDR3aa: CASSQEGRMNTEAFF
d_gene: TRBD2; v_gene: TRBV12-3/TRBV12-4; j_gene: TRBJ2-3; abundance: few; CDR3nt: TGTGCCAGCAGTCCCCCCGGACTAGCTCCTCCTAGCACAGATACGCAGTATTTT; CDR3aa: CASSPPGLAPPSTDTQYF
d_gene: TRBD2; v_gene: TRBV5-4; j_gene: TRBJ2-2; abundance: NA; CDR3nt: TGTGCCAGCAGCCCGGGGGGGGCCCTGACCGGGGAGCTGTTTTTT; CDR3aa: CASSPGGALTGELFF
d_gene: NA; v_gene: TRBV27; j_gene: TRBJ2-1; abundance: many; CDR3nt: TGTGCCAGCGGCGGGGCTTTTGAGCAGTTCTTC; CDR3aa: CASGGAFEQFF
d_gene: NA; v_gene: TRBV9; j_gene: TRBJ2-1; abundance: NA; CDR3nt: TGTGCCAGCAGCGCTCTAGACAATGAGCAGTTCTTC; CDR3aa: CASSALDNEQFF
d_gene: NA; v_gene: TRBV7-9; j_gene: TRBJ1-6; abundance: many; CDR3nt: TGTGCCAGCAGCCCCCCTACATCAAGGCGGTTGGTCCACTTT; CDR3aa: CASSPPTSRRLVHF
d_gene: TRBD2; v_gene: TRBV7-8; j_gene: TRBJ2-5; abundance: NA; CDR3nt: TGTGCCAGCAGCTTAGTGGCGGGAGACGAAGAGACCCAGTACTTC; CDR3aa: CASSLVAGDEETQYF
d_gene: TRBD1; v_gene: TRBV12-3/TRBV12-4; j_gene: TRBJ2-7; abundance: many; CDR3nt: TGTGCCAGCAGTTCAGGGGGCGCACGGGGCGAGCAGTACTTC; CDR3aa: CASSSGGARGEQYF
d_gene: TRBD2; v_gene: TRBV11-1; j_gene: TRBJ2-7; abundance: NA; CDR3nt: TGTGCCAGCAGCACGGACCTCATGACTAGCGGGAATGGGATTGGCTCCTACGAGCAGTACTTC; CDR3aa: CASSTDLMTSGNGIGSYEQYF
d_gene: TRBD2; v_gene: TRBV15; j_gene: TRBJ2-3; abundance: NA; CDR3nt: TGTGCCACCATTCCGGCGGGGGATTTTAGCACAGATACGCAGTATTTT; CDR3aa: CATIPAGDFSTDTQYF
d_gene: TRBD2; v_gene: TRBV11-2; j_gene: TRBJ2-3; abundance: few; CDR3nt: TGTGCCAGCAGCTTAGGGGGACTAGCTAGGGATACGCAGTATTTT; CDR3aa: CASSLGGLARDTQYF
d_gene: TRBD2; v_gene: TRBV30; j_gene: TRBJ2-7; abundance: few; CDR3nt: TGTGCCTGGAGTGGGGGACTAGCGGGAAGCTCCGGCTACGAGCAGTACTTC; CDR3aa: CAWSGGLAGSSGYEQYF
d_gene: NA; v_gene: TRBV13; j_gene: TRBJ2-3; abundance: NA; CDR3nt: TGTGCCAGCAGCTTAAGTGGGGGCTCCGCAGATACGCAGTATTTT; CDR3aa: CASSLSGGSADTQYF
d_gene: NA; v_gene: TRBV20-1; j_gene: TRBJ2-7; abundance: few; CDR3nt: TGCAGTGCTAGAGAAGTTGGCGGGAAAGGAACCTACGAGCAGTACTTC; CDR3aa: CSAREVGGKGTYEQYF
d_gene: NA; v_gene: TRBV4-3; j_gene: TRBJ2-3; abundance: NA; CDR3nt: TGCGCCAGCAGCCCGTCGTACACAGATACGCAGTATTTT; CDR3aa: CASSPSYTDTQYF
d_gene: TRBD1; v_gene: TRBV10-3; j_gene: TRBJ2-7; abundance: many; CDR3nt: TGTGCCATCCACCGGGACAGGGGATACGAGCAGTACTTC; CDR3aa: CAIHRDRGYEQYF
d_gene: NA; v_gene: TRBV6-2/TRBV6-3; j_gene: TRBJ2-5; abundance: NA; CDR3nt: TGTGCCAGCAGTCTCACTTGGGAGACCCAGTACTTC; CDR3aa: CASSLTWETQYF
d_gene: NA; v_gene: TRBV4-2; j_gene: TRBJ2-1; abundance: few; CDR3nt: TGTGCCAGCAGCCCGACAGAAAATGAGCAGTTCTTC; CDR3aa: CASSPTENEQFF
d_gene: NA; v_gene: TRBV7-9; j_gene: TRBJ1-2; abundance: once; CDR3nt: TGTGCCAGCAGCTCTAGGAGCGGGGAGGACACCTTC; CDR3aa: CASSSRSGEDTF
d_gene: TRBD1; v_gene: TRBV12-3/TRBV12-4; j_gene: TRBJ2-1; abundance: NA; CDR3nt: TGTGCCAGCACCCCTGTACCGGGACAGGGGTTCAATGAGCAGTTCTTC; CDR3aa: CASTPVPGQGFNEQFF
d_gene: NA; v_gene: TRBV27; j_gene: TRBJ1-1; abundance: few; CDR3nt: TGTGCCAGCAGTGGCCTTGTGGGGAACACTGAAGCTTTCTTT; CDR3aa: CASSGLVGNTEAFF
d_gene: NA; v_gene: TRBV12-3/TRBV12-4; j_gene: TRBJ1-1; abundance: NA; CDR3nt: TGTGCCAGCAGGGGGGACTCCGGTCAGGCTTTCTTT; CDR3aa: CASRGDSGQAFF
d_gene: TRBD1; v_gene: TRBV4-3; j_gene: TRBJ1-6; abundance: few; CDR3nt: TGCGCCAGCAGCCAAGATCGTAGACAGGGGGCAAATTCACCCCTCCACTTT; CDR3aa: CASSQDRRQGANSPLHF
d_gene: NA; v_gene: TRBV6-2/TRBV6-3; j_gene: TRBJ2-1; abundance: NA; CDR3nt: TGTGCCACCACACCCGACTTGGGTGAGCAGTTCTTC; CDR3aa: CATTPDLGEQFF
d_gene: TRBD2; v_gene: TRBV27; j_gene: TRBJ2-1; abundance: NA; CDR3nt: TGTGCCAGCAGCCAAACTAGCGGGAACTTCAATGAGCAGTTCTTC; CDR3aa: CASSQTSGNFNEQFF
d_gene: TRBD1; v_gene: TRBV6-2/TRBV6-3; j_gene: TRBJ1-2; abundance: NA; CDR3nt: TGTGCCAGCAGTTACTCGAGGGACAGGGGCGACTATGGCTACACCTTC; CDR3aa: CASSYSRDRGDYGYTF
d_gene: TRBD2; v_gene: TRBV7-9; j_gene: TRBJ2-7; abundance: NA; CDR3nt: TGTGCCAGCAGCCCACCGGGACTAGCGGAATACGAGCAGTACTTC; CDR3aa: CASSPPGLAEYEQYF
d_gene: NA; v_gene: TRBV29-1; j_gene: TRBJ1-1; abundance: many; CDR3nt: TGCAGCGTTGATCCGGTCCGGGTCAATGAAGCTTTCTTT; CDR3aa: CSVDPVRVNEAFF
d_gene: TRBD2; v_gene: TRBV12-3/TRBV12-4; j_gene: TRBJ2-7; abundance: few; CDR3nt: TGTGCCAGCAGTTCACCAGGGCGGGAGGGTTCGCTCGCCTACGAGCAGTACTTC; CDR3aa: CASSSPGREGSLAYEQYF
d_gene: NA; v_gene: TRBV30; j_gene: TRBJ2-7; abundance: few; CDR3nt: TGTGCCTGGAGCATAGGTCCCGAGCAGTACTTC; CDR3aa: CAWSIGPEQYF
d_gene: NA; v_gene: TRBV20-1; j_gene: TRBJ1-4; abundance: many; CDR3nt: TGCAGTGCTAGTAGGCGGGCGGAGAAGGAAAAACTGTTTTTT; CDR3aa: CSASRRAEKEKLFF
d_gene: NA; v_gene: TRBV7-9; j_gene: TRBJ2-7; abundance: NA; CDR3nt: TGTGCCAGCAGCGATTGGACGGGCGGCTACGAGCAGTACTTC; CDR3aa: CASSDWTGGYEQYF
d_gene: NA; v_gene: TRBV6-5; j_gene: TRBJ1-1; abundance: NA; CDR3nt: TGTGCCAGCAGAGGCTGGAACACTGAAGCTTTCTTT; CDR3aa: CASRGWNTEAFF
d_gene: TRBD2; v_gene: TRBV20-1; j_gene: TRBJ2-7; abundance: few; CDR3nt: TGCAGTGCTAGAGGGCTAGCGGGAAGGAGGAACGAGCAGTACTTC; CDR3aa: CSARGLAGRRNEQYF
d_gene: TRBD1; v_gene: TRBV12-5; j_gene: TRBJ2-5; abundance: many; CDR3nt: TGTGCTAGTGGCCCGGGGACAGGCGTGGAGACCCAGTACTTC; CDR3aa: CASGPGTGVETQYF
d_gene: NA; v_gene: TRBV29-1; j_gene: TRBJ2-7; abundance: many; CDR3nt: TGCAGCGTTGAAGGGGGCGAGGCCTACGAGCAGTACTTC; CDR3aa: CSVEGGEAYEQYF
d_gene: NA; v_gene: TRBV18; j_gene: TRBJ2-3; abundance: once; CDR3nt: TGTGCCAGCTCCCCCCTTGACGGGGGAGAAGATACGCAGTATTTT; CDR3aa: CASSPLDGGEDTQYF
d_gene: NA; v_gene: TRBV4-3; j_gene: TRBJ2-1; abundance: NA; CDR3nt: TGCGCCAGCAGCCAGGGAAGCGGAAAGTACAATGAGCAGTTCTTC; CDR3aa: CASSQGSGKYNEQFF
d_gene: TRBD1; v_gene: TRBV5-1; j_gene: TRBJ1-2; abundance: many; CDR3nt: TGCGCCAGCAGCCCGACAGGGACTGATGGCTACACCTTC; CDR3aa: CASSPTGTDGYTF
d_gene: TRBD2; v_gene: TRBV4-2; j_gene: TRBJ2-1; abundance: many; CDR3nt: TGTGCCAGCAGCCAAGATCCGTCACTAGCGGTCTACAATGAGCAGTTCTTC; CDR3aa: CASSQDPSLAVYNEQFF
d_gene: NA; v_gene: TRBV27; j_gene: TRBJ2-3; abundance: NA; CDR3nt: TGTGCCAGCTCGAGTCTCGGGAGCACAGATACGCAGTATTTT; CDR3aa: CASSSLGSTDTQYF
d_gene: TRBD2; v_gene: TRBV6-2/TRBV6-3; j_gene: TRBJ2-1; abundance: many; CDR3nt: TGTGCCAGCAGTTCGGTTAAGGGACTAGCGGGAATATATGAGCAGTTCTTC; CDR3aa: CASSSVKGLAGIYEQFF
d_gene: NA; v_gene: TRBV7-9; j_gene: TRBJ2-3; abundance: few; CDR3nt: TGTGCCAGCAGCACTAGTGGAGGGGGGCAGTATTTT; CDR3aa: CASSTSGGGQYF
d_gene: NA; v_gene: TRBV27; j_gene: TRBJ2-3; abundance: many; CDR3nt: TGTGCCAGCAGTTTGGTGGGGGCAGATACGCAGTATTTT; CDR3aa: CASSLVGADTQYF
d_gene: TRBD1; v_gene: TRBV19; j_gene: TRBJ2-1; abundance: NA; CDR3nt: TGTGCCAGTACTACAGGGGGCTACTCCTACAATGAGCAGTTCTTC; CDR3aa: CASTTGGYSYNEQFF
d_gene: NA; v_gene: TRBV15; j_gene: TRBJ2-1; abundance: few; CDR3nt: TGTGCCACCAGTACGCCCGCGCGTCTGACCTCCTACAATGAGCAGTTCTTC; CDR3aa: CATSTPARLTSYNEQFF